A single sample is the source of the 24 T cell receptor beta chains below, sequenced in a study of T cells in tuberculosis (dated by TCRdb to 2017 to 2018). The label giving this sample's time point can be read as: new active TB diagnosis, blood taken before or within 7 days of starting treatment. To prepare the library, the immunoSEQ multiplex PCR assay was applied. TCRdb obtained this table from immuneACCESS and retained in-frame rearrangements with V and J assigned. These tables miss some clones; where compared with another copy, unresolved V genes account for less than half of the shortfall, and the remainder is unexplained. Present in this sample are some 30,000 clones, about 90% of which were seen just once. The ten largest clones take up 5.5% to 8% of the sample. The input for sequencing was PBMCs, taken at tuberculosis diagnosis. These receptors came from an adult with tuberculosis.

The J gene is TRBJ2-2, the V gene TRBV2; D gene uncertain. The length of the CDR3 is 14 residues. V was trimmed by 7 bases and J by 6 bases, leaving 15 bases between them. Germline CDR1 reads SNHLY; CDR2 reads FYNNEI. In nucleotides, the CDR3 is TGTGCCAGCACCCTCGGTCGCGGCCCCGGGGAGCTGTTTTTT. This translates into CASTLGRGPGELFF.

The CDR3 DNA follows: TGTGCCAGCAGCGTCTCGGGAGGTTCGAATGAGCAGTTCTTC. It yields the protein CASSVSGGSNEQFF. The chain is built from TRBV9 and TRBJ2-1; 7 bases agree with TRBD2. This CDR3 is 14 amino acids long. CDR1 and CDR2 from the germline V gene are SGDLS and YYNGEE. The V segment lost 2 bases and the J segment 7 bases; nucleotides outside the gene matches: 6.

This chain connects TRBV6-6 to TRBJ1-2; no clear D gene. CDR3 length: 13 amino acids. CDR1 MNHNY and CDR2 SVGAGI come from the germline V gene (reference sequence). V gave up 2 bases and J gave up 8 bases, with 12 bases separating them. CDR3 nucleotide sequence: TGTGCCAGCAGTTACCCAGGCGTCCGAGGCTACACCTTC. Amino acid sequence: CASSYPGVRGYTF.

The chain employs TRBV7-6 and TRBJ2-1; TRBD2 agrees at 11 bases. Germline CDR1 SGHVS, CDR2 FNYEAQ. Trimming removed 2 bases from V and 5 bases from J; junction bases left unmatched: 5. The CDR3 covers 16 residues. The CDR3 DNA follows: TGTGCCAGCAGCTTACCCGGGACTAGCGGTCACAATGAGCAGTTCTTC. Its translation: CASSLPGTSGHNEQFF.

J is TRBJ2-1 and V is TRBV11-2; D may be TRBD2 (5 bases). Germline lookup yields CDR1 SGHAT and CDR2 FQNNGV. Deletions cut 5 bases from V and 0 bases from J, with 17 bases between. This CDR3 is built from 17 residues. The CDR3 DNA reads TGTGCCAGCAGCCCGCGGACTCGGCTAGGCTCCTACAATGAGCAGTTCTTC. Protein: CASSPRTRLGSYNEQFF. The full variable domain, in which reference TRBV11-2 and TRBJ2-1 provide the parts outside the CDR3, is EAGVAQSPRYKIIEKRQSVAFWCNPISGHATLYWYQQILGQGPKLLIQFQNNGVVDDSQLPKDRFSAERLKGVDSTLKIQPAKLEDSAVYLCASSPRTRLGSYNEQFFGPGTRLTVL.

The chain links TRBV10-3 to TRBJ1-3, with D maybe TRBD1 (5 bases). Trimming shortened V by 5 bases and J by 0 bases, and 8 bases separated the two germline ends. This CDR3 has 14 residues. CDR1 is ENHRY and CDR2 is SYGVKD in the germline V gene. For the CDR3, the DNA is TGTGCCATCAGTCGGGACTCCTCTGGAAACACCATATATTTT. It translates to CAISRDSSGNTIYF.

The gene calls are TRBV2 and TRBJ2-3, with 16 bases aligning to TRBD2. The CDR3 runs to 18 residues. The junction had 7 bases not matched to a gene; V was cut back by 6 bases and J by 1 base. Germline values: CDR1 SNHLY, CDR2 FYNNEI. The CDR3 DNA reads as TGTGCCAGCAGACGGGGACTAGCGGGAGGGCCAGGCACAGATACGCAGTATTTT. It yields the protein CASRRGLAGGPGTDTQYF.

V usage is TRBV7-8 and J usage is TRBJ1-1; TRBD1 aligns across 8 bases. The junction had 8 bases not matched to a gene; V was cut back by 5 bases and J by 0 bases. This CDR3 is 16 amino acids long. The germline CDR1 and CDR2 sequences are SGHVS and FQNEAQ. The CDR3 protein is CASSKDRGSLNTEAFF. CDR3 DNA sequence: TGTGCCAGCAGCAAAGACAGGGGAAGCTTGAACACTGAAGCTTTCTTT.

CDR3 in DNA: TGCGCCAGCAGTCCAGGGGGAAACACTGAAGCTTTCTTT. Translation gives CASSPGGNTEAFF. The gene calls are TRBV4-1 and TRBJ1-1; 7 bases are shared with TRBD1. Germline trimming cut 6 bases from V and 2 bases from J; bases unmatched to any gene: 3. This CDR3 is built from 13 residues. Germline V lookup: CDR1 MGHRA, CDR2 YSYEKL.

V usage is TRBV27 and J usage is TRBJ1-2; 10 bases are a match to TRBD1. The CDR3 runs 14 residues. J was trimmed by 7 bases and V by 3 bases; bases with no gene match: 5. Looked up from germline, CDR1 is MNHEY and CDR2 is SMNVEV (reference sequence). Here the CDR3 DNA reads TGTGCCAGCAGTTTGGACAGGGGGGTTGGTGGCTACACCTTC. Its protein product is CASSLDRGVGGYTF.

The chain couples TRBV27 to TRBJ2-7, with 8 bases aligning to TRBD2. V lost 3 bases to trimming and J lost 5 bases; unmatched junction nucleotides: 6. The CDR3 is 14 residues long. CDR1 is MNHEY and CDR2 is SMNVEV in the germline V gene (reference sequence). The CDR3 here is CASSFSGRTHEQYF. In DNA form, the CDR3 reads TGTGCCAGCAGTTTCAGCGGGAGAACCCACGAGCAGTACTTC.

V gene TRBV13 combines with J gene TRBJ2-7; 14 bases agree with TRBD2. Germline V gene sequence: CDR1 PRHDT, CDR2 FYEKMQ (reference sequence). The CDR3 runs to 16 residues. J was trimmed by 5 bases and V by 5 bases; bases with no gene match: 8. Here the CDR3 DNA reads TGTGCCAGCAGCAGAAAGGGGACTAGCGGGAGAGACGAGCAGTACTTC. As protein: CASSRKGTSGRDEQYF.

This chain joins TRBV7-2 and TRBJ2-2; 9 nucleotides agree with TRBD2. Germline V gene lookup returns CDR1 SGHTA and CDR2 FQGNSA. This CDR3 has 15 residues. Trimming at V came to 1 base and at J to 6 bases, leaving 3 bases not matched to a gene. The CDR3 loop reads CASSLGQREAGELFF. The CDR3, as DNA: TGTGCCAGCAGCTTAGGGCAGCGGGAGGCCGGGGAGCTGTTTTTT.

The table lists this clone with a count of one. V usage is TRBV11-2 and J usage is TRBJ2-1; TRBD2 matches at 12 bases. The V and J ends lost 1 base and 2 bases, in that order; junction bases with no gene match: 3. The CDR3 totals 17 residues. Germline V gene sequence: CDR1 SGHAT, CDR2 FQNNGV. Written as DNA, the CDR3 is TGTGCCAGCAGCTTAGTACTAGCGGGGGGCCCCTACAATGAGCAGTTCTTC. It specifies CASSLVLAGGPYNEQFF.

The chain has TRBV14 and TRBJ1-2, with TRBD1 matching over 7 bases. Looked up from germline, CDR1 is SGHDN and CDR2 is FVKESK. V lost 0 bases and J lost 4; bases outside the gene matches: 5. The CDR3 sequence is 15 residues long. CDR3 sequence (DNA): TGTGCCAGCAGCCAAGATGTCAGGGGGTCCTATGGCTACACCTTC. This translates into CASSQDVRGSYGYTF.

The chain has TRBV25-1 and TRBJ2-7; the D is unclear. CDR3 length: 11 amino acids. Germline assignment: CDR1 MGHDK and CDR2 SYGVNS. V shed 6 bases and J shed 0 bases, with 3 bases lying between them. CDR3 DNA: TGTGCCAGCAGCCACTCCTACGAGCAGTACTTC. Protein: CASSHSYEQYF.

The chain couples TRBV7-6 to TRBJ2-7; the D gene is possibly TRBD2 (6 bases). Germline V lookup: CDR1 SGHVS, CDR2 FNYEAQ. This CDR3 spans 16 amino acids. V lost 1 base, J lost 2 bases, and 15 bases lay in between. The CDR3 DNA reads as TGTGCCAGCAGCTTAGTCCGCGGAGGGAGGACCTACGAGCAGTACTTC. Its translation: CASSLVRGGRTYEQYF.

The CDR3 bases are TGCGCCAGCAGCGTGAGGGACGAGCAGTACTTC. This encodes CASSVRDEQYF. The chain is built from TRBV5-1 and TRBJ2-7; TRBD2 might be the D (5 bases). CDR3 size: 11 residues. The V gene lost 4 bases and the J gene lost 5 bases, with 7 bases spanning the gap. Germline lookup yields CDR1 SGHRS and CDR2 YFSETQ.

This chain uses TRBV6-1 with TRBJ1-5; 7 bases agree with TRBD1. The CDR3 loop spans 14 amino acids. V dropped 5 bases and J dropped 3; count of bases not matched to a gene: 4. Germline CDR1 is MNHNS and CDR2 is SASEGT. CDR3 sequence reads: CASSRQGYNQPQHF. DNA of the CDR3: TGTGCCAGCAGTCGACAGGGCTACAATCAGCCCCAGCATTTT.

CDR3 sequence reads: CASSIGVGLSGNTIYF. The CDR3 DNA reads as TGTGCCAGTAGTATAGGCGTCGGGTTGAGTGGAAACACCATATATTTT. J is TRBJ1-3 and V is TRBV19; D ambiguous. V was clipped by 1 base and J by 3 bases, with 13 bases between them. The CDR3 runs to 16 residues. CDR1 is LNHDA, CDR2 SQIVND, per germline (reference sequence).

The chain has TRBV30 and TRBJ2-7, with a tentative D call TRBD2 (6 bases). Deletions cut 2 bases from V and 2 bases from J, with 10 bases between. Germline V lookup: CDR1 GTSNPN, CDR2 SVGIG (reference sequence). The CDR3 has 13 residues. This chain's CDR3 is CAWSTEGPYEQYF. CDR3 in DNA: TGTGCCTGGAGTACGGAGGGGCCCTACGAGCAGTACTTC.

The chain recombines TRBV27 with TRBJ1-5; TRBD1 might be the D (5 bases). Between the trimmed V and J ends, which lost 2 bases and 1 base, there was a span of 12 bases. Germline CDR1 and CDR2: MNHEY and SMNVEV (reference sequence). The CDR3 length is 16 residues. CDR3 protein: CASSLGAGRSNQPQHF. In nucleotides, the CDR3 is TGTGCCAGCAGTTTAGGGGCAGGCCGAAGCAATCAGCCCCAGCATTTT.

The gene calls are TRBV4-1 and TRBJ2-1; TRBD1 agrees at 12 bases. The CDR3 extends over 16 amino acids. Germline-derived CDR1 and CDR2 are MGHRA and YSYEKL. Trimming at V came to 1 base and at J to 7 bases, leaving 5 bases not matched to a gene. The CDR3 region is CASSQVGTGGLNEQFF. The CDR3 DNA follows: TGCGCCAGCAGCCAAGTGGGGACAGGGGGCTTGAATGAGCAGTTCTTC.

V is TRBV25-1 and J is TRBJ2-7; possible D gene TRBD2, 5 bases. V lost 5 bases to trimming and J lost 2 bases, with 10 bases between them. The CDR3 loop spans 13 amino acids. Germline V gene sequence: CDR1 MGHDK, CDR2 SYGVNS. The CDR3 protein is CASSSPGAYEQYF. As DNA, the CDR3 is TGTGCCAGCAGTTCCCCCGGGGCCTACGAGCAGTACTTC.